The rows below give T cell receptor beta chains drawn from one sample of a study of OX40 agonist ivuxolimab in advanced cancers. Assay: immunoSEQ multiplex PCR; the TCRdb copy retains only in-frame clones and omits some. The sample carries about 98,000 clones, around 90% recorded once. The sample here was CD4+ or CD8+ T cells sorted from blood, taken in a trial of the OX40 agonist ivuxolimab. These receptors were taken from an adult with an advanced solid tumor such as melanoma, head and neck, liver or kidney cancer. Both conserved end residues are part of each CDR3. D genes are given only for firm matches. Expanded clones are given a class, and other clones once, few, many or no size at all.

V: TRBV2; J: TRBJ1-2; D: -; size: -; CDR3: CASRGLLNYGYTF; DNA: TGTGCCAGCAGGGGGCTCTTGAACTATGGCTACACCTTC
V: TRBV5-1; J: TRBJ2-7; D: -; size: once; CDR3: CASSLVGDYEQYF; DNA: TGCGCCAGCAGCTTGGTCGGAGACTACGAGCAGTACTTC
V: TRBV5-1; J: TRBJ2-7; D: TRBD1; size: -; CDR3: CASSAKQGAHEQYF; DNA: TGCGCCAGCAGCGCGAAACAGGGGGCCCACGAGCAGTACTTC
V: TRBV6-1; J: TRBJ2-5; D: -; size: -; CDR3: CASSEADRETQYF; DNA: TGTGCCAGCAGTGAAGCCGACAGAGAGACCCAGTACTTC
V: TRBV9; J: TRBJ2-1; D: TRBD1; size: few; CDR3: CASTENQGDNEQFF; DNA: TGTGCCAGCACCGAGAACCAGGGGGACAATGAGCAGTTCTTC
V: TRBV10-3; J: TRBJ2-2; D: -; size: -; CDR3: CAISESGPGQNTGELFF; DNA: TGTGCCATCAGTGAGTCGGGCCCGGGACAGAACACCGGGGAGCTGTTTTTT
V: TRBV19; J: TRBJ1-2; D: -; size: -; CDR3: CASLDPLGDGYTF; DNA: TGTGCCAGCCTCGACCCCCTAGGGGATGGCTACACCTTC
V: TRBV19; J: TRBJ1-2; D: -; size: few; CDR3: CASSIDGGYGYTF; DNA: TGTGCCAGTAGTATAGACGGGGGCTACGGCTACACCTTC
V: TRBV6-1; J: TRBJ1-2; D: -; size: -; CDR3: CASSQIYGYTF; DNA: TGTGCCAGCAGTCAGATCTATGGCTACACCTTC
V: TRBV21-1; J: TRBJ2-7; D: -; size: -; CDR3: CASTFDRGHSYEQYF; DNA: TGTGCCAGCACCTTCGACAGGGGCCATTCCTACGAGCAGTACTTC
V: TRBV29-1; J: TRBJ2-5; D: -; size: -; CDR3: CSVGSLETQYF; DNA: TGCAGCGTTGGGTCTTTGGAGACCCAGTACTTC
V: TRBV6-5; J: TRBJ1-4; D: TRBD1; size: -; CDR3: CASSSNSGTGSEKLFF; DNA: TGTGCCAGCAGTTCCAATAGCGGGACAGGGAGTGAAAAACTGTTTTTT
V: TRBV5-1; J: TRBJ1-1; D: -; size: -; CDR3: CASSGDGRNTEAFF; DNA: TGCGCCAGCAGCGGGGATGGGAGGAACACTGAAGCTTTCTTT
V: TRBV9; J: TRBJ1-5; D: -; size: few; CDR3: CASSADSSFGPQHF; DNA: TGTGCCAGCAGCGCGGACAGTTCGTTTGGGCCCCAGCATTTT
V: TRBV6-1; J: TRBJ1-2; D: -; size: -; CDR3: CASTDASFSYGYTF; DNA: TGTGCCAGCACGGACGCGAGTTTTTCCTATGGCTACACCTTC
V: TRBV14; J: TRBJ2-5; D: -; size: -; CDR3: CASSRASVETQYF; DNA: TGTGCCAGCAGCCGGGCCTCGGTGGAGACCCAGTACTTC
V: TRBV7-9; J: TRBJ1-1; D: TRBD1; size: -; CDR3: CASSLAPGQGGTEAFF; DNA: TGTGCCAGCAGCTTAGCGCCGGGACAGGGGGGGACTGAAGCTTTCTTT
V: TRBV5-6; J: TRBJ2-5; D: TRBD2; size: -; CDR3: CASSLGLAGQETQYF; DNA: TGTGCCAGCAGCTTGGGACTAGCGGGCCAAGAGACCCAGTACTTC
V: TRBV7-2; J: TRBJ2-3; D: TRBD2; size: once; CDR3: CASSLELWRGGPDTQYF; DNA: TGTGCCAGCAGCTTAGAACTTTGGCGGGGGGGACCAGATACGCAGTATTTT
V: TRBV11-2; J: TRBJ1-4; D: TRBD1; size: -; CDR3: CASSLSQGAHLLLFF; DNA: TGTGCCAGCAGCTTATCCCAGGGGGCGCATCTCTTACTGTTTTTT
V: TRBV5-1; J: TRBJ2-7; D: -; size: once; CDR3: CASSSGDSPSYEQYF; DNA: TGCGCCAGCAGCTCGGGGGACAGTCCCTCCTACGAGCAGTACTTC
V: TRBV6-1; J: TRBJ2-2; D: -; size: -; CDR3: CAGNGGRTGELFF; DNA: TGTGCCGGGAACGGGGGTCGTACCGGGGAGCTGTTTTTT